The text below deals with one TCR beta chain. What this receptor recognizes is not known. Base-call qualities are not available, and no considerably larger clone is one nucleotide away. Donors were healthy HIV-negative adults with no recently reported acute infections or vaccinations. All donors were Caucasian adults living in Nashville, Tennessee, USA. For unsorted samples, about 85 million PBMCs were counted and genomic DNA was extracted with the QIAamp DNA Blood Mini kit. Blood was collected by leukapheresis, and PBMCs were isolated by Ficoll-Histopaque density gradient centrifugation and then cryopreserved in liquid nitrogen vapor phase. The data were obtained in a study of shared clonotypes between healthy human individuals (dated by TCRdb to 2020 to 2022). Notes on the research overall: The cohort comprised two women and a few men aged 18 to 49 years. To estimate repertoire size and how much clonotype sharing occurs between individuals, the study deeply sequenced the blood TCR repertoires of a handful of healthy adults. To increase sequencing depth and limit assay-specific biases, different laboratories used diverse techniques to prepare libraries and sequence TCR repertoires. Each donor's leukapheresis produced roughly between about 0.9 and 9.5 billion PBMCs. Broad study findings and their caveats: Because the study included only a small number of donors, the genetic and exposure-history diversity represented was limited. Pairwise subsampling led to the expectation that sequencing depth would affect the degree of clonotype sharing among donors. Only blood was sampled, and tissue TCR repertoires likely differ from those in blood.

Its CDR3 holds 14 amino acids, cysteine through phenylalanine. The entry retains the CDR3 DNA only, 42 bases that are in frame from base 1. The junction shows trimming of 6 bases on V and 2 bases on J, plus 14 bases between the germline ends. CDR1 and CDR2, per the germline V gene, are MDHEN and SYDVKM. TCR CDR3 regions were amplified from genomic DNA by multiplex PCR using the deep immunoSEQ assay. Extracted genomic DNA from each cell subset was spread evenly across all wells of several immunoSEQ 96-well plates, with each plate serving as a replicate. For unsorted PBMC, roughly 0.3 ug genomic DNA, equal to 25,000 to 35,000 T cell genomes, was loaded into each replicate PCR. Ten immunoSEQ deep assay plates were used to sequence the unsorted PBMC genomic DNA. Purified libraries were quantified with a Qubit 3.0 fluorometer, sized on a Bioanalyzer 2100, and re-quantified with the KAPA Library Quantification kit. Each immunoSEQ 96-well plate was sequenced on its own single-read 150-cycle Illumina NextSeq 550 flow cell. The paper's data handling went like this. Because the immunoSEQ output included only junctional sequences and no quality scores, the filtering could not be the same as the filtering used for full-length reads. Sequences were annotated with PyIR, a Python wrapper for IgBLAST v1.9, and V/J genes and CDR3 were assigned using IMGT germline references. Reads with weak V/J assignments (E-value above 1e-6), missing CDR3, stop codons, out-of-frame junctions, or ambiguous translated residues were removed. V3J clonotypes were defined as sequences sharing the same inferred V gene, J gene, and CDR3 amino acid sequence. To compute the percentage overlap between repertoires, the number of shared unique clonotypes was divided by the size of the smaller repertoire. RTK rarefaction, the Chao1 estimator, and Recon v2.1 estimates of unobserved clonotypes were used to assess repertoire richness. This is the immuneACCESS table as TCRdb keeps it, with only in-frame sequences that have V and J called. A part of the clones is gone; compared with another copy, unresolved V genes explain less than half, and the rest is unexplained. D and trimming were read from the DNA, whereas the V and J calls and clone size are those reported in that table. The sample records roughly 500,000 clones, around 73% of which are singletons. The leading ten clones occupy approximately 12% of the sample.

The sequenced sample was PBMCs. The chain is encoded by TRBV28 joined to TRBJ2-7, with the D segment possibly TRBD1 or TRBD2, each aligning over 5 bases. The receptor was derived from a woman aged 40-49 years in good health. Some clones in this sample may be carry-over from other donors' samples. The DNA sequence reads TGTGCCAGCAGAATGGGACGGCGGCCCTACGAGCAGTACTTC. The resulting protein is CASRMGRRPYEQYF.